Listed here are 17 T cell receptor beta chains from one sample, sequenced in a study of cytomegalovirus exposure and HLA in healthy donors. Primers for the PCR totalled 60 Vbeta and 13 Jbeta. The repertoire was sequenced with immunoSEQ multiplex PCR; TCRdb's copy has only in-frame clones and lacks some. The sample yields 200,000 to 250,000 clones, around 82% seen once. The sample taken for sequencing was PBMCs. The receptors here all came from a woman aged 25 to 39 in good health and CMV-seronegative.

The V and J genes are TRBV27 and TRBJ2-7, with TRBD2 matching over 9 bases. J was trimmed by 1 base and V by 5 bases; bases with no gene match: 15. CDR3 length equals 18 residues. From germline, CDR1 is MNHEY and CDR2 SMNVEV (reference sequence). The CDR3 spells CASSPRGLAGPVSYEQYF. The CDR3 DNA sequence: TGTGCCAGCAGTCCGCGGGGGCTAGCGGGACCGGTATCCTACGAGCAGTACTTC.

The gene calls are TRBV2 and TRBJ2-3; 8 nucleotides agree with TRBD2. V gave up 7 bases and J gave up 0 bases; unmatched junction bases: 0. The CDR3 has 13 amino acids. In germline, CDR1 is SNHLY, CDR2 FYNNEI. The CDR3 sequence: CASTSGSTDTQYF. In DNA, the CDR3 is TGTGCCAGCACTAGCGGGAGCACAGATACGCAGTATTTT.

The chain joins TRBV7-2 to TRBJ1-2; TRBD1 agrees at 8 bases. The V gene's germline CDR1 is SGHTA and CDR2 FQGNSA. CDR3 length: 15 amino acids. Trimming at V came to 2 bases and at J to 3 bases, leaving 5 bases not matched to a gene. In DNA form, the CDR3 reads TGTGCCAGCAGCTTATTCCAGGGGGCACACTATGGCTACACCTTC. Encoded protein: CASSLFQGAHYGYTF.

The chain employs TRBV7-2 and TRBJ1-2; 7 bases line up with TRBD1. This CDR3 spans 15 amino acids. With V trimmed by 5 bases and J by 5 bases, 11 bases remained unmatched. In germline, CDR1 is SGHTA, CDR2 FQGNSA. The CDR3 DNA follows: TGTGCCAGCAGCGCCGACAGGGCGCCGGGGTATGGCTACACCTTC. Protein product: CASSADRAPGYGYTF.

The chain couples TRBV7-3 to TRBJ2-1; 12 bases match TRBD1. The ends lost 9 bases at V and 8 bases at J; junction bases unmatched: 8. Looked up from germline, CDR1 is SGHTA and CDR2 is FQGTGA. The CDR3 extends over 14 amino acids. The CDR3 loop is CASTLGQGAYEQFF. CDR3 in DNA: TGTGCCAGTACACTGGGACAGGGGGCGTATGAGCAGTTCTTC.

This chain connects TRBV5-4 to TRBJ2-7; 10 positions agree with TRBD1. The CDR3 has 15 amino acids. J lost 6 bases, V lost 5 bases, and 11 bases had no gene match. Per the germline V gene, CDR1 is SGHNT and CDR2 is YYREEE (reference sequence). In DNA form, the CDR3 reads TGTGCCAGCAGTGACATGGACAGGGGGTTTCGCGAGCAGTACTTC. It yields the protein CASSDMDRGFREQYF.

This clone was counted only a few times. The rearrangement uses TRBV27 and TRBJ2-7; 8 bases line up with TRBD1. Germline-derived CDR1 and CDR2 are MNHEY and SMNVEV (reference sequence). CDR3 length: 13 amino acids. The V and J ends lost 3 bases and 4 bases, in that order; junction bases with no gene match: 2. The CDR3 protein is CASSFDRGYEQYF. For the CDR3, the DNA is TGTGCCAGCAGTTTCGACAGGGGTTACGAGCAGTACTTC.

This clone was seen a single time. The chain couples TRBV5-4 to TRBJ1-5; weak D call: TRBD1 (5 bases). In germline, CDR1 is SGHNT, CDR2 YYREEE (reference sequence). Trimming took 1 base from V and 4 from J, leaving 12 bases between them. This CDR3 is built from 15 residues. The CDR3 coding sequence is TGTGCCAGCAGCTTGTCTGGGGCTGGGAATCAGCCCCAGCATTTT. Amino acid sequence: CASSLSGAGNQPQHF.

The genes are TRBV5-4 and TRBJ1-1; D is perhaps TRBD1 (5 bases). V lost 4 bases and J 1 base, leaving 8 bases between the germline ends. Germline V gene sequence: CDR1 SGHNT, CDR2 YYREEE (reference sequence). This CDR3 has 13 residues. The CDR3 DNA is TGTGCCAGCAGCATAGGACAGAACACTGAAGCTTTCTTT. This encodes CASSIGQNTEAFF.

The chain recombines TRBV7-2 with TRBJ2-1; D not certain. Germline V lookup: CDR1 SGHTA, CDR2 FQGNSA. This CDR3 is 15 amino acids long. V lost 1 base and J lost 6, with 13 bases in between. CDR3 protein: CASSLVGWAANEQFF. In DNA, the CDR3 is TGTGCCAGCAGCTTAGTGGGTTGGGCTGCCAATGAGCAGTTCTTC.

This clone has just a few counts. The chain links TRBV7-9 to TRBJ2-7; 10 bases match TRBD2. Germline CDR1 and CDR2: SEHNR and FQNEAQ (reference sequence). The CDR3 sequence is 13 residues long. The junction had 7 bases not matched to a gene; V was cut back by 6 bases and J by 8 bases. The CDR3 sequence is CASRQGLADQQYF. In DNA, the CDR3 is TGTGCCAGCAGACAAGGACTAGCGGACCAGCAGTACTTC.

The CDR3 spells CASSQDPGQTFSGANVLTF. CDR3 bases: TGCGCCAGCAGCCAAGATCCAGGACAGACTTTCTCTGGGGCCAACGTCCTGACTTTC. The chain joins TRBV4-1 to TRBJ2-6; D may be TRBD1 (6 bases). The CDR3 consists of 19 residues. Germline-derived CDR1 and CDR2 are MGHRA and YSYEKL. V was trimmed by 0 bases and J by 0 bases, leaving 15 bases between them.

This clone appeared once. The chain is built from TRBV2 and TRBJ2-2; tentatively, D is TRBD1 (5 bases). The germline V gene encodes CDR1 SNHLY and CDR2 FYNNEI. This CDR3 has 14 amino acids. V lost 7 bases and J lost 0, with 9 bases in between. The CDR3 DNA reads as TGTGCCAGCAAGGGGTCAGCGAACACCGGGGAGCTGTTTTTT. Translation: CASKGSANTGELFF.

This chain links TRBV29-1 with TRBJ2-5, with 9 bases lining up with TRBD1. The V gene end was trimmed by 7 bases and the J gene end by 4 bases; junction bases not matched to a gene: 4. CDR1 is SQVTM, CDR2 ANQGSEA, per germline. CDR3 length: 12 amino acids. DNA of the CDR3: TGCAGCGACAGGGGGCGAGGAGAGACCCAGTACTTC. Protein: CSDRGRGETQYF. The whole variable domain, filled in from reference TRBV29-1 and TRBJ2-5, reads SAVISQKPSRDICQRGTSLTIQCQVDSQVTMMFWYRQQPGQSLTLIATANQGSEATYESGFVIDKFPISRPNLTFSTLTVSNMSPEDSSIYLCSDRGRGETQYFGPGTRLLVL.

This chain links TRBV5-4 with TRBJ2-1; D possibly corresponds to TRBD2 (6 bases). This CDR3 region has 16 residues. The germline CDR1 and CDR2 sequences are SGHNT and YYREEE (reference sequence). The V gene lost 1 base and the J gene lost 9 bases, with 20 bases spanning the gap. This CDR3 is CASSLPLARGFGEQFF. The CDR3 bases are TGTGCCAGCAGCTTGCCCCTAGCGAGAGGTTTTGGTGAGCAGTTCTTC.

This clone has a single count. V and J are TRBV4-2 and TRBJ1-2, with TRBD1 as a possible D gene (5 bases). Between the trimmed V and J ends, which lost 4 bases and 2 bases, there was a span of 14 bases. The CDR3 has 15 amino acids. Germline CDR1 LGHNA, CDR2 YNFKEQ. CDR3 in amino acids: CASSLPGHLNYGYTF. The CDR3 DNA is TGTGCCAGCAGCCTCCCCGGACACCTGAACTATGGCTACACCTTC.

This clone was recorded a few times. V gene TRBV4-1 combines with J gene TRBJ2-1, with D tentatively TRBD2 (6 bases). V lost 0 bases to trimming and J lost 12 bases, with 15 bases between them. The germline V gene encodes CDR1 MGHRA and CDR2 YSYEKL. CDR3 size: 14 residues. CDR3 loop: CASSQDGRRGVQFF. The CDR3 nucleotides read TGCGCCAGCAGCCAAGATGGTAGGAGGGGAGTGCAGTTCTTC.